This passage covers 14 T cell receptor beta chains from one sample sequenced in a study of blood T cell repertoires in COVID-19. The data were produced by immunoSEQ multiplex PCR, yet TCRdb's version contains in-frame clones alone and is incomplete. The table records about 80,000 clones, around 83% of them present only once. The sequencing input was peripheral blood. The source is a human donor in a cohort sampled during active COVID-19.

The chain links TRBV18 to TRBJ1-1; tentative D call: TRBD1 (5 bases). Trimming removed 3 bases from V and 3 bases from J, with 11 bases in between. Germline lookup yields CDR1 KGHSH and CDR2 LQKENI. This CDR3 spans 14 amino acids. The CDR3 region is CASSPLQGDTEAFF. CDR3 DNA sequence: TGTGCCAGCTCACCTCTGCAGGGCGACACTGAAGCTTTCTTT. Filled out from reference TRBV18 and TRBJ1-1, the complete variable domain reads NAGVMQNPRHLVRRRGQEARLRCSPMKGHSHVYWYRQLPEEGLKFMVYLQKENIIDESGMPKERFSAEFPKEGPSILRIQQVVRGDSAAYFCASSPLQGDTEAFFGQGTRLTVV.

This chain links TRBV18 with TRBJ2-7; D gene uncertain. This CDR3 is 13 amino acids long. The V and J ends lost 0 bases and 3 bases respectively, with 6 bases between them. Germline V gene sequence: CDR1 KGHSH, CDR2 LQKENI. CDR3 nucleotides: TGTGCCAGCTCACCACCAGACATCTACGAGCAGTACTTC. Translating gives CASSPPDIYEQYF.

V is TRBV9 and J is TRBJ1-3; the D is unclear. Germline CDR1 reads SGDLS; CDR2 reads YYNGEE. The V end was cut by 4 bases, the J end by 2 bases, with 19 bases between. The CDR3 loop spans 17 amino acids. CDR3 nucleotide sequence: TGTGCCAGCAGCCCCGGGTCTCATTACCTGCCTGGAAACACCATATATTTT. Translation: CASSPGSHYLPGNTIYF.

The chain links TRBV28 to TRBJ1-1, with 7 bases matching TRBD1. The CDR3 has 15 residues. With V trimmed by 7 bases and J by 5 bases, 13 bases remained unmatched. Germline CDR1 MDHEN, CDR2 SYDVKM. CDR3 nucleotide sequence: TGTGCCAGCACCCTCAGGACAGGAGGAAGAACTGAAGCTTTCTTT. Protein: CASTLRTGGRTEAFF.

The genes are TRBV11-1 and TRBJ2-1; 11 bases align to TRBD2. After removal of 5 bases from V and 5 bases from J, the junction contained 5 bases not matched to a gene. The V gene's germline CDR1 is SGHAT and CDR2 FQDESV (reference sequence). The CDR3 covers 15 residues. This CDR3 is CASSPQGLADNEQFF. The CDR3 bases are TGTGCCAGCAGCCCCCAGGGACTAGCGGACAATGAGCAGTTCTTC.

CDR3 in DNA: TGTGCCAGCAGTGAAGGACAGGATGGCTACACCTTC. Encoded protein: CASSEGQDGYTF. The gene calls are TRBV6-1 and TRBJ1-2; TRBD1 might be the D (6 bases). V was clipped by 1 base and J by 6 bases, with 6 bases between them. Germline V lookup: CDR1 MNHNS, CDR2 SASEGT. The CDR3 sequence is 12 residues long.

V usage is TRBV29-1 and J usage is TRBJ2-2; tentatively, D is TRBD1 (7 bases). Germline V gene lookup returns CDR1 SQVTM and CDR2 ANQGSEA. The CDR3 extends over 13 amino acids. V shed 8 bases and J shed 7 bases, with 17 bases lying between them. The CDR3 DNA follows: TGCAGCTTCAGACAGGGAGGTGACGGGGAGCTGTTTTTT. This gives the protein CSFRQGGDGELFF.

This chain uses TRBV7-2 with TRBJ1-5; D uncertain. CDR3 size: 15 residues. Trimming left V 5 bases short and J 8 bases short, with 19 bases between. Germline assignment: CDR1 SGHTA and CDR2 FQGNSA. CDR3 nucleotide sequence: TGTGCCAGCAGCCGGCGGGGAGCCCCTTCGGAGCCCCAGCATTTT. Residues: CASSRRGAPSEPQHF.

The CDR3 region is CAIRTGTENTEAFF. In nucleotides, the CDR3 is TGTGCCATCAGGACCGGGACAGAGAACACTGAAGCTTTCTTT. The chain has TRBV10-3 and TRBJ1-1, with 7 nucleotides matching TRBD1. Germline CDR1 is ENHRY and CDR2 is SYGVKD. The CDR3 is 14 residues long. J lost 1 base, V lost 6 bases, and 5 bases had no gene match.

The chain recombines TRBV11-3 with TRBJ2-3, with D possibly matching TRBD1 (6 bases). Deletions cut 5 bases from V and 9 bases from J, with 12 bases between. The CDR3 is 12 amino acids. CDR1 is SGHNT, CDR2 YENEEA, per germline. CDR3 nucleotide sequence: TGTGCCAGCAGCCTCGACAGGATAACGCAGTATTTT. Translation gives CASSLDRITQYF.

The rearrangement uses TRBV9 and TRBJ1-1; perhaps TRBD1 as D (6 bases). This CDR3 contains 13 residues. With 0 bases removed from V and 7 bases from J, the gap between germline ends came to 10 bases. Germline V lookup: CDR1 SGDLS, CDR2 YYNGEE. CDR3 region: CASSVVQGSEAFF. The CDR3 DNA sequence: TGTGCCAGCAGCGTAGTACAGGGAAGTGAAGCTTTCTTT.

This clone was seen just once. At one end the junction does not follow the germline gene, possibly because of a read error. V and J are TRBV4-1 and TRBJ2-2; perhaps TRBD2 as D (6 bases). This CDR3 has 14 amino acids. The V gene's germline CDR1 is MGHRA and CDR2 YSYEKL. The CDR3: CASSQFYRAGGLFF. CDR3 sequence (DNA): TGCGCCAGCAGCCAATTCTATAGGGCCGGGGGGCTGTTTTTT.

This chain connects TRBV7-3 to TRBJ1-2; TRBD1 agrees at 8 bases. CDR1 is SGHTA, CDR2 FQGTGA, per germline. V was pared by 4 bases and J by 8 bases, with 6 bases of the junction left unmatched. The CDR3 is 13 amino acids. The CDR3 protein is CASSSGGGRGYTF. Here the CDR3 DNA reads TGTGCCAGCAGCTCAGGGGGCGGGCGGGGCTACACCTTC.

The V and J genes are TRBV7-9 and TRBJ1-1, with D possibly being TRBD1 (5 bases). Germline lookup yields CDR1 SEHNR and CDR2 FQNEAQ (reference sequence). V was trimmed by 1 base and J by 5 bases, leaving 14 bases between them. The CDR3 is made up of 15 amino acids. CDR3: CASSLVMTVGTEAFF. The CDR3 DNA sequence: TGTGCCAGCAGCTTAGTGATGACAGTCGGAACTGAAGCTTTCTTT.